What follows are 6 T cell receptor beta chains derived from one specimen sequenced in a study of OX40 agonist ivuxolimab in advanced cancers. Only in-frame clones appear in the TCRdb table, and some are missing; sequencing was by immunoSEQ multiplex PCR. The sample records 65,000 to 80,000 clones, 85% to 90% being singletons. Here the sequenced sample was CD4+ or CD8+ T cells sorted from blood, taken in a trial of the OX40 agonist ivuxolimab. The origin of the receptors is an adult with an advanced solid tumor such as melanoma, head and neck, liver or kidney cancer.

CDR3 sequence: CASSIGRGAYEQYF. CDR3 bases: TGTGCCAGTAGTATTGGAAGGGGCGCGTACGAGCAGTACTTC. This chain joins TRBV19 and TRBJ2-7; D may be TRBD1 (5 bases). The CDR3 has 14 amino acids. The germline gives CDR1 LNHDA, CDR2 SQIVND (reference sequence). V was clipped by 3 bases and J by 4 bases, with 13 bases between them.

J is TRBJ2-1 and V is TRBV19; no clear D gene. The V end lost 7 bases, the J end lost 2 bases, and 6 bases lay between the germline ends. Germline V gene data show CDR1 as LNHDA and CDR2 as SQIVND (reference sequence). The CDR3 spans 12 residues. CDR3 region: CASNQAYNEQFF. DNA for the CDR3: TGTGCCAGTAACCAGGCCTACAATGAGCAGTTCTTC.

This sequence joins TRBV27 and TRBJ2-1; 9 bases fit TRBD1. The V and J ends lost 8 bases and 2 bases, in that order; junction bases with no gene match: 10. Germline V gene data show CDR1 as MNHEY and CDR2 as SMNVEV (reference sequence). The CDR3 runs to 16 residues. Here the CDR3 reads CASGSRGQGAYNEQFF. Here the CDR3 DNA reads TGTGCCAGCGGCTCCCGGGGACAGGGAGCCTACAATGAGCAGTTCTTC.

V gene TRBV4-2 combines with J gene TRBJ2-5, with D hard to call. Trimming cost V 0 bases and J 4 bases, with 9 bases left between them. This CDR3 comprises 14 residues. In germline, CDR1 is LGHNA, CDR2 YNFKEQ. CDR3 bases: TGTGCCAGCAGCCAAGATTTGTCGGCAGAGACCCAGTACTTC. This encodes CASSQDLSAETQYF.

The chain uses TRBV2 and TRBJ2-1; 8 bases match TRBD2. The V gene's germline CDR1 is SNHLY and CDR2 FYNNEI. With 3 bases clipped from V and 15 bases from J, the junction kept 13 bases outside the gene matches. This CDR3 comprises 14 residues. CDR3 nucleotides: TGTGCCAGCAGTGACCCGTCGGAACGGGAGGGTTCGTTCTTC. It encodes CASSDPSEREGSFF. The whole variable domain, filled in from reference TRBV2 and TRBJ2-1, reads EPEVTQTPSHQVTQMGQEVILRCVPISNHLYFYWYRQILGQKVEFLVSFYNNEISEKSEIFDDQFSVERPDGSNFTLKIRSTKLEDSAMYFCASSDPSEREGSFFGPGTRLTVL.

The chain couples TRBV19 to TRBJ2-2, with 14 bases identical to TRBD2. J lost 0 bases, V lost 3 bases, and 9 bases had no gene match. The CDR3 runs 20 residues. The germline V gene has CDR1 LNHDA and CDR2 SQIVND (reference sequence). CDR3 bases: TGTGCCAGTAGTATCCGGACTAGCGGGAGGTCCAGAACGAACACCGGGGAGCTGTTTTTT. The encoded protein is CASSIRTSGRSRTNTGELFF.